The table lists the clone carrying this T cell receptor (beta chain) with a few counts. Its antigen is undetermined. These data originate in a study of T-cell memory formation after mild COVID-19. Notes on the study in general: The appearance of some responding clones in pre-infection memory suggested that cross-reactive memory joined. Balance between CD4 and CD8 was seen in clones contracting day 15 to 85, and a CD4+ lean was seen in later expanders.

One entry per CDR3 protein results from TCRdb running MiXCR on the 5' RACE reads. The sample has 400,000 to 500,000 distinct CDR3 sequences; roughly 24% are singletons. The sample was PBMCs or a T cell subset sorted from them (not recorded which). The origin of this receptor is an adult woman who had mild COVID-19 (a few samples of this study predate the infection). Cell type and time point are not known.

CDR3 bases: TGTGCCAGCAGCCATGACAACTATGATCCCTCCTACGAGCAGTACTTC. Translated, it gives CASSHDNYDPSYEQYF. The chain is built from TRBV4-2 and TRBJ2-7, with D uncertain. Germline V gene sequence: CDR1 LGHNA, CDR2 YNFKEQ. The CDR3 has 16 residues. Trimming stripped 3 bases from V and 0 bases from J, with 15 bases between.